Only one count was recorded for the clone carrying this T cell receptor beta chain. Its antigen remains unknown. The sample is drawn from a study of radiation and T cells in renal cell carcinoma. Per germline, CDR1 GTSNPN and CDR2 SVGIG (reference sequence). This CDR3 is built from 15 residues. The junction had 7 bases not matched to a gene; V was cut back by 3 bases and J by 3 bases. General study points: Irradiated tumors had higher TCR clonality than control tumors.

Treatment described: 15 Gy SBRT to primary tumor, nephrectomy 4 weeks later. Nephrectomy followed 15 Gy stereotactic body radiation by 4 weeks. Measured with immunoSEQ multiplex PCR; TCRdb has only the in-frame clones, and not every one. The sample consists of roughly 9,000 clones, 63% of them appearing once. The rearrangement links TRBV30 to TRBJ2-3; 9 bases are a match to TRBD1. This TCR was recovered from a woman between 45 and 60 years old with renal cell carcinoma. Sequencing was performed on tumor tissue, taken from a patient whose treatment included radiotherapy and nephrectomy. CDR3 loop: CAWRRQGGVTDTQYF. In DNA form, the CDR3 reads TGTGCCTGGAGGAGACAGGGGGGTGTGACAGATACGCAGTATTTT.